This entry features one T cell receptor beta chain sequence. As yet, its antigen is unknown. Naive-designated CD8 cells lacked CD45RO, were positively enriched for CCR7, and omitted terminally differentiated effector memory CD45RA+ cells. Per the authors' pipeline: ImmunoSEQ only sent back junction sequences with no quality scores, so filtering was done differently. This table comes from immunoSEQ multiplex PCR, and its TCRdb copy is limited to in-frame clones, with some not included. V and J calls and clone size are those listed in that table; D and trimming were worked out from the DNA. The sample holds about 2,100,000 clones; 85% to 95% are singletons and the top ten take around 1.7%. This sample was included in a study of shared clonotypes between healthy human individuals. Study-level results: The authors expected sequencing depth to affect clonotype sharing among donors. Shared clonotypes across all four donors exceeded non-shared ones in generation probability.

CDR1 is SGHVS and CDR2 is FNYEAQ in the germline V gene. V shed 1 base and J 1 base; nucleotides not matched to a gene: 5. The CDR3 is 16 amino acids. The chain employs TRBV7-6 and TRBJ2-7; TRBD2 aligns across 9 bases. The source material was naive CD8+ T cells from PBMCs. This clonotype originated in a man between 18 and 29 years old in good health. Some clones in this sample may be carry-over from other donors' samples. CDR3 amino acids: CASSLELAGSSYEQYF. Here the CDR3 DNA reads TGTGCCAGCAGCTTAGAACTAGCGGGCTCATCCTACGAGCAGTACTTC.